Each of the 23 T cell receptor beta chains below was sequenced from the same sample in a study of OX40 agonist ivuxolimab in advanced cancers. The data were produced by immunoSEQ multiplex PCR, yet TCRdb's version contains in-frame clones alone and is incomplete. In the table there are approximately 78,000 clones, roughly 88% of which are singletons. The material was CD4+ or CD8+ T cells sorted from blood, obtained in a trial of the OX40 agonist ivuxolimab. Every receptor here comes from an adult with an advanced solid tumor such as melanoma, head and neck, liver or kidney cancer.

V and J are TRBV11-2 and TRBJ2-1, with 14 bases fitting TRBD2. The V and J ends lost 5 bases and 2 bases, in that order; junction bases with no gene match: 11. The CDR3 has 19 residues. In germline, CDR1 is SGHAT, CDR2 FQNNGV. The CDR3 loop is CASSPRLAGGPGTYNEQFF. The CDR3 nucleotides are TGTGCCAGCAGCCCCCGACTAGCGGGAGGGCCAGGAACCTACAATGAGCAGTTCTTC.

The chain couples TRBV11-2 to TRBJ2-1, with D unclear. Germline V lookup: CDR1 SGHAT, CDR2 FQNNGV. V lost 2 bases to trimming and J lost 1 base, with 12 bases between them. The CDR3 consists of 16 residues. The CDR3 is CASSLSTVGSYNEQFF. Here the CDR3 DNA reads TGTGCCAGCAGCTTAAGTACAGTGGGTTCCTACAATGAGCAGTTCTTC.

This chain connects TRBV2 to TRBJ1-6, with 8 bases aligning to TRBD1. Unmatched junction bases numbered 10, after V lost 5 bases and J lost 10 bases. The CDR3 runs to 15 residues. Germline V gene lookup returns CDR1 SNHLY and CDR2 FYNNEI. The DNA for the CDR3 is TGTGCCAGCAGTTCCGACAGGGGCGGGCGGTCACCCCTCCACTTT. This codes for CASSSDRGGRSPLHF. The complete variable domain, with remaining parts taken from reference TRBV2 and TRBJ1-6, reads EPEVTQTPSHQVTQMGQEVILRCVPISNHLYFYWYRQILGQKVEFLVSFYNNEISEKSEIFDDQFSVERPDGSNFTLKIRSTKLEDSAMYFCASSSDRGGRSPLHFGNGTRLTVT.

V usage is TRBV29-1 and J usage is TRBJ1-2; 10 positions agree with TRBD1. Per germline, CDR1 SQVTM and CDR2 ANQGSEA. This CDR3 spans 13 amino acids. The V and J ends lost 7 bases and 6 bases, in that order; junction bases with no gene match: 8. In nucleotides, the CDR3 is TGCAGCGGGCGGGGACAGGGGCGCGATGGCTACACCTTC. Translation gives CSGRGQGRDGYTF.

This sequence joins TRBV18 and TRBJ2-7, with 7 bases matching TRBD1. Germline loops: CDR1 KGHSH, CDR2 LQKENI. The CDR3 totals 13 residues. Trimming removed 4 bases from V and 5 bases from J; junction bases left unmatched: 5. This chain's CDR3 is CASSLQGVDEQYF. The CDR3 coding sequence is TGTGCCAGCTCACTCCAGGGGGTCGACGAGCAGTACTTC.

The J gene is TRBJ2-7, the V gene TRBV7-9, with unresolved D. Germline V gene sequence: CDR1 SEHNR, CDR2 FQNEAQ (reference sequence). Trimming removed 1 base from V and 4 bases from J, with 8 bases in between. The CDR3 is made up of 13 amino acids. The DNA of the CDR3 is TGTGCCAGCAGCTTAGGAAACCTATACGAGCAGTACTTC. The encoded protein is CASSLGNLYEQYF.

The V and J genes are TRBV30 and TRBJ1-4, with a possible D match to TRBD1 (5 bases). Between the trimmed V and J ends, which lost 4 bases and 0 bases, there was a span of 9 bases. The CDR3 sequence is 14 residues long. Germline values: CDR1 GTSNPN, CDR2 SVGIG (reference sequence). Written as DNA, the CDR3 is TGTGCCTGGAAGGGGAAAGCAACTAATGAAAAACTGTTTTTT. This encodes CAWKGKATNEKLFF.

The chain's CDR3 is CASSLRSGHGTGELFF. CDR3 in DNA: TGTGCCAGCAGCTTAAGGTCAGGGCACGGCACCGGGGAGCTGTTTTTT. The rearrangement links TRBV11-3 to TRBJ2-2; possibly TRBD1 for D (5 bases). The V gene lost 2 bases and the J gene lost 4 bases, with 14 bases spanning the gap. From germline, CDR1 is SGHNT and CDR2 YENEEA. The CDR3 has 16 residues.

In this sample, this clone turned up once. The DNA of the CDR3 is TGTGCCAGCAAGGGGACACCAGATACGCAGTATTTT. It specifies CASKGTPDTQYF. The chain combines TRBV6-4 with TRBJ2-3; the D gene is possibly TRBD1 (6 bases). There are 12 residues in the CDR3. The ends were cut back, 7 bases at V and 4 bases at J, with 9 bases in the middle. Germline loops: CDR1 MRHNA, CDR2 SNTAGT.

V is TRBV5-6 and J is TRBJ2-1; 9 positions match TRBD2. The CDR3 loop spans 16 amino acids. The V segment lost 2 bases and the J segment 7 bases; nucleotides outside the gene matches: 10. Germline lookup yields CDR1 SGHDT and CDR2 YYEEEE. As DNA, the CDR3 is TGTGCCAGCAGCTTAATCTCGCGGGAGGGTGGGAATGAGCAGTTCTTC. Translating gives CASSLISREGGNEQFF.

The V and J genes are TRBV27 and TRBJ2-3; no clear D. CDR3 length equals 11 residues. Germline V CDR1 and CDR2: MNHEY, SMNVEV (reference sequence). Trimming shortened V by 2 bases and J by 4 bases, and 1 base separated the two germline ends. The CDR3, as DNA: TGTGCCAGCAGTTTACCAGATACGCAGTATTTT. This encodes CASSLPDTQYF.

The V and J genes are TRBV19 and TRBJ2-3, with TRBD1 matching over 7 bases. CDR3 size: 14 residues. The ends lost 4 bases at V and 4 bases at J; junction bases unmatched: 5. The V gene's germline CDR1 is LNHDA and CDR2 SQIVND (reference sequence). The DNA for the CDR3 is TGTGCCAGTAGTACCCGGGACAGATCAGATACGCAGTATTTT. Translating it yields CASSTRDRSDTQYF. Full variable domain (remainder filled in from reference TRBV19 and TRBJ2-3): DGGITQSPKYLFRKEGQNVTLSCEQNLNHDAMYWYRQDPGQGLRLIYYSQIVNDFQKGDIAEGYSVSREKKESFPLTVTSAQKNPTAFYLCASSTRDRSDTQYFGPGTRLTVL.

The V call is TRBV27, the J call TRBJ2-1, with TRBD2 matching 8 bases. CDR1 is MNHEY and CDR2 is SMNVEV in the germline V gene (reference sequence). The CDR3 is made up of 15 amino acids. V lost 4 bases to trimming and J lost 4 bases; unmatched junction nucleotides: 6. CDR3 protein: CASSSRLAPYNEQFF. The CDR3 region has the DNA TGTGCCAGCAGTTCCCGACTAGCGCCATACAATGAGCAGTTCTTC.

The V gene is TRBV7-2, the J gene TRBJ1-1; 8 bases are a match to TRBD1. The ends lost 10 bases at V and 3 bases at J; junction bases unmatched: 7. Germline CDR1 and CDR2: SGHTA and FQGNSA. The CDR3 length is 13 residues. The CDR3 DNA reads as TGTGCCACCACTCAGGGGGCATACACTGAAGCTTTCTTT. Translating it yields CATTQGAYTEAFF.

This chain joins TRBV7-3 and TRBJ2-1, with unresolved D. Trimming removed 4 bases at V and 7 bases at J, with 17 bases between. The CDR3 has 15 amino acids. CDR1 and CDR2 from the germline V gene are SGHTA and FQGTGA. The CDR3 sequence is CASSSAGLPMNEQFF. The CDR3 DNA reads TGTGCCAGCAGCTCTGCCGGGTTACCAATGAATGAGCAGTTCTTC.

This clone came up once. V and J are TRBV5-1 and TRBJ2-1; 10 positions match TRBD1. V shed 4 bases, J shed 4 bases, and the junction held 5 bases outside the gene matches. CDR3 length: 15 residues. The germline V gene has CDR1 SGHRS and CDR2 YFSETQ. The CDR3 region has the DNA TGCGCCAGCAGCCCCGGGACAGGGGCGTACAATGAGCAGTTCTTC. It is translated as CASSPGTGAYNEQFF.

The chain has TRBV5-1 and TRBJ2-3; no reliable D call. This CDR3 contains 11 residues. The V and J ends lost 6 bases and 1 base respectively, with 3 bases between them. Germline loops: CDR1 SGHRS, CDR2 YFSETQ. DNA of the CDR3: TGCGCCAGCAAGGGCACAGATACGCAGTATTTT. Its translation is CASKGTDTQYF.

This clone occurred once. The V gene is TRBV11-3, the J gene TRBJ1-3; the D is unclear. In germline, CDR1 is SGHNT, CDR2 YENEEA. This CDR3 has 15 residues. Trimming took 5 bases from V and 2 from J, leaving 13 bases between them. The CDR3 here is CASSPPWGAGNTIYF. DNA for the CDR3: TGTGCCAGCAGCCCCCCCTGGGGTGCTGGAAACACCATATATTTT.

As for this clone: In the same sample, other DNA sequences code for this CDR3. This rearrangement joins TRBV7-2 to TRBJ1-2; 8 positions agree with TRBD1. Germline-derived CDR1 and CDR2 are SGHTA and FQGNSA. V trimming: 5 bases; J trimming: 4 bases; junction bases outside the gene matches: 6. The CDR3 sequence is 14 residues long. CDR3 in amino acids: CASSHPQGGYGYTF. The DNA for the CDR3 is TGTGCCAGCAGCCATCCACAGGGGGGCTATGGCTACACCTTC.

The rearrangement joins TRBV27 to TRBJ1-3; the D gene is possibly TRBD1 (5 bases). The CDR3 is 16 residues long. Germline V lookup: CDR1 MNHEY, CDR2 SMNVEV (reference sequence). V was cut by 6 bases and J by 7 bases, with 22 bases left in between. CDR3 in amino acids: CASRLNQGIPSNTIYF. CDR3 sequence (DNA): TGTGCCAGCAGACTCAATCAGGGTATTCCGAGTAACACCATATATTTT.

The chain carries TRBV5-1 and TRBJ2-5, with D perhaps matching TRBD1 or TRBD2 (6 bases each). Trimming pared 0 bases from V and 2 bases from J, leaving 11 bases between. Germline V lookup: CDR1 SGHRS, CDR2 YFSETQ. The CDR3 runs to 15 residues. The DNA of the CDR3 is TGCGCCAGCAGCTTGGAAGGGGGGCGGCAAGAGACCCAGTACTTC. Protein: CASSLEGGRQETQYF.

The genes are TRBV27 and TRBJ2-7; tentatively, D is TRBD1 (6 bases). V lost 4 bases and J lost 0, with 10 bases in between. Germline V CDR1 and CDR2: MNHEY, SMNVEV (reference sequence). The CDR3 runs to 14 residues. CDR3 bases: TGTGCCAGCAGTTACCGGACAGCCTCCTACGAGCAGTACTTC. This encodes CASSYRTASYEQYF.

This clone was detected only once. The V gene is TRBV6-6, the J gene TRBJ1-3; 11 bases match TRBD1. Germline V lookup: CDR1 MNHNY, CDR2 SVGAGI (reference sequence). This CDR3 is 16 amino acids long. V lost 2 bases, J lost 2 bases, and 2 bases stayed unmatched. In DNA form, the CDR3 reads TGTGCCAGCAGTTACGGACAGGGGGCGACTGGAAACACCATATATTTT. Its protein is CASSYGQGATGNTIYF.